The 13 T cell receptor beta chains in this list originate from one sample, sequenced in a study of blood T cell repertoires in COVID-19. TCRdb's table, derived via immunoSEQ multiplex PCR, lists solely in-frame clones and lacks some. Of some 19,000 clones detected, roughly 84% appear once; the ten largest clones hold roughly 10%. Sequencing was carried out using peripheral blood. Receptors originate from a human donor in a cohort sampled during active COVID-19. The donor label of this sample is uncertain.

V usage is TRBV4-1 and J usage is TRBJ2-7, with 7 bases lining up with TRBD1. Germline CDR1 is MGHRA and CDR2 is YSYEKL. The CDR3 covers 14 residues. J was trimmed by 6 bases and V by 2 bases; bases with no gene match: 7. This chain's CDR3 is CASSQPDRAGEQYF. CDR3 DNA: TGCGCCAGCAGCCAACCTGACAGGGCTGGCGAGCAGTACTTC.

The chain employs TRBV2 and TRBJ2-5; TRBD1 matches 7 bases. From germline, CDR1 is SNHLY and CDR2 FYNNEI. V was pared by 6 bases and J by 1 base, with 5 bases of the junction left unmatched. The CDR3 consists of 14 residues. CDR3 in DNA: TGTGCCAGCAGACCCGGGACAGCCCAAGAGACCCAGTACTTC. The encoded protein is CASRPGTAQETQYF.

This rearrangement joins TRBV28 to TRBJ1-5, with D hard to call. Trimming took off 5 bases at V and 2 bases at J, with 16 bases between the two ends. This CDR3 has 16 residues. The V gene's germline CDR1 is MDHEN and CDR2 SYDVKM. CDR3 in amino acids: CASSPSNSVGNQPQHF. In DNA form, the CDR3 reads TGTGCCAGCAGTCCCTCCAACAGTGTGGGCAATCAGCCCCAGCATTTT.

This CDR3 reads CASSPNRGITDTQYF. In DNA form, the CDR3 reads TGTGCCAGCAGCCCGAACAGGGGGATCACAGATACGCAGTATTTT. This sequence joins TRBV14 and TRBJ2-3, with 8 bases that match TRBD1. V gave up 4 bases and J gave up 2 bases; unmatched junction bases: 5. CDR1 is SGHDN and CDR2 is FVKESK in the germline V gene. The CDR3 spans 15 residues.

DNA for the CDR3: TGTGCCAGCAGCCCGGGACAGGCATCCTACGAGCAGTACTTC. Translating it yields CASSPGQASYEQYF. The rearrangement uses TRBV7-9 and TRBJ2-7; TRBD1 matches at 8 bases. This CDR3 is 14 amino acids long. With 5 bases clipped from V and 1 base from J, the junction kept 4 bases outside the gene matches. In germline, CDR1 is SEHNR, CDR2 FQNEAQ (reference sequence).

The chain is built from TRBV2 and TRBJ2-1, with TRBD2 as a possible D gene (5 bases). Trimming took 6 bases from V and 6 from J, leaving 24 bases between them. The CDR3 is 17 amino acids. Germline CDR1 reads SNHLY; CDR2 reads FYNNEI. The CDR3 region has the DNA TGTGCCAGCAGGGGAAGCGGTACGTCCTTTTGGGGCAATGAGCAGTTCTTC. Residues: CASRGSGTSFWGNEQFF.

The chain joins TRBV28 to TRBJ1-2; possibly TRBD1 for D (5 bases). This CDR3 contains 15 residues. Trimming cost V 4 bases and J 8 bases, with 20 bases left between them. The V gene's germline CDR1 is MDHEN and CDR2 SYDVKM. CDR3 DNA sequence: TGTGCCAGCAGTTCACCCTCCGGGGGGGGTCGCGGCTACACCTTC. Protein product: CASSSPSGGGRGYTF.

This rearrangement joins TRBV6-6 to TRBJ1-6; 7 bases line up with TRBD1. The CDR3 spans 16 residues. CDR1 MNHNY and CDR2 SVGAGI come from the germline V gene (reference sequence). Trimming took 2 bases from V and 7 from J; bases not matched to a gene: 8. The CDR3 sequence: CASSYPPGQQNSPLHF. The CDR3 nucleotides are TGTGCCAGCAGTTACCCCCCGGGACAGCAGAATTCACCCCTCCACTTT.

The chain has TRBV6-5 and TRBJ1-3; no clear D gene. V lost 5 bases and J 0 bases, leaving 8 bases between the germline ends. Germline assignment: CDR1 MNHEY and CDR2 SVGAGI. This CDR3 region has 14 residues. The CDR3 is CASSTSNSGNTIYF. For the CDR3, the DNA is TGTGCCAGCAGTACGTCTAACTCTGGAAACACCATATATTTT.

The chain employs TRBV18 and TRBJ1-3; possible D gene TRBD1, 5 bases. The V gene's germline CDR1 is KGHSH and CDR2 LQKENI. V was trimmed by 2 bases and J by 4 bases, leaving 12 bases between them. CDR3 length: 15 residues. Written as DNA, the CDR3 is TGTGCCAGCTCACCAATGGTCAGGGCCGGAAACACCATATATTTT. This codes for CASSPMVRAGNTIYF.

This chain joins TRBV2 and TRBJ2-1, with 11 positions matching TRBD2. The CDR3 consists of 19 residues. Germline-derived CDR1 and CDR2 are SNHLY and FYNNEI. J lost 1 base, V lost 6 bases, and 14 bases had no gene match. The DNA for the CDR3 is TGTGCCAGCAGGCCGGGGACTAGCGGAAAAGGGCCATCCTACAATGAGCAGTTCTTC. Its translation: CASRPGTSGKGPSYNEQFF.

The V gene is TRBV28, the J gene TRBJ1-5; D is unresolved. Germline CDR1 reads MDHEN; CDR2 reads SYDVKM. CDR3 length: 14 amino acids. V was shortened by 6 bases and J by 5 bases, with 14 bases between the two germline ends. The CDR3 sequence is CASSPNGPYQPQHF. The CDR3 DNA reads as TGTGCCAGCAGCCCTAATGGGCCCTATCAGCCCCAGCATTTT. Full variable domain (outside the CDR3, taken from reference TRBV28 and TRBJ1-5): DVKVTQSSRYLVKRTGEKVFLECVQDMDHENMFWYRQDPGLGLRLIYFSYDVKMKEKGDIPEGYSVSREKKERFSLILESASTNQTSMYLCASSPNGPYQPQHFGDGTRLSIL.

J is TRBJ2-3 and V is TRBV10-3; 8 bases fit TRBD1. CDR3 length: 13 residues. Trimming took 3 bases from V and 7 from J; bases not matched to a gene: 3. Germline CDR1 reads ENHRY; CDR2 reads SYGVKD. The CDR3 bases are TGTGCCATCAGTGACCGGGACAGGCATACGCAGTATTTT. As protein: CAISDRDRHTQYF.